The rows below give T cell receptor beta chains drawn from one sample of a study of glioma-infiltrating T cells after dendritic cell vaccination. Assay: immunoSEQ multiplex PCR; the TCRdb copy retains only in-frame clones and omits some. The sample lists approximately 64,000 clones; approximately 85% were seen once. The sequenced sample was blood, obtained before dendritic cell vaccination. These receptors originate from a human donor with glioblastoma. The CDR3 runs from the conserved cysteine through the conserved F or W. The order of the fields is CDR3 DNA, CDR3 protein, J gene, CDR3 length, clone size, V gene, D gene. The D gene is left open where the match is weak. Size values are once, few and many counts, or a class for expanded clones, and some rows have none.

CDR3nt: TGTGCCAGCAGCTTAGGGCCCGGCAGGAAAGAGACCCAGTACTTC; CDR3aa: CASSLGPGRKETQYF; j_gene: TRBJ2-5; len: 15; abundance: NA; v_gene: TRBV7-9; d_gene: NA
CDR3nt: TGTGCCAGCAGCGTAACAGGGACTAGCGGGTATACGCAGTATTTT; CDR3aa: CASSVTGTSGYTQYF; j_gene: TRBJ2-3; len: 15; abundance: NA; v_gene: TRBV9; d_gene: TRBD2
CDR3nt: TGTGCCAGCAGCGATCAGCGGGGGGTCCCCAATGAGCAGTTCTTC; CDR3aa: CASSDQRGVPNEQFF; j_gene: TRBJ2-1; len: 15; abundance: NA; v_gene: TRBV5-4; d_gene: TRBD2
CDR3nt: TGTGCCAGCGCGAGAGAGGGGGCGGGCAATCAGCCCCAGCATTTT; CDR3aa: CASAREGAGNQPQHF; j_gene: TRBJ1-5; len: 15; abundance: NA; v_gene: TRBV6-1; d_gene: TRBD1
CDR3nt: TGTGCCAGCAGTGATGTAGGGGTGAACACTGAAGCTTTCTTT; CDR3aa: CASSDVGVNTEAFF; j_gene: TRBJ1-1; len: 14; abundance: NA; v_gene: TRBV6-1; d_gene: NA
CDR3nt: TGTGCCAGCAAAGCCAGAACAGGGCCGAGTTCACCCCTCCACTTT; CDR3aa: CASKARTGPSSPLHF; j_gene: TRBJ1-6; len: 15; abundance: few; v_gene: TRBV28; d_gene: NA
CDR3nt: TGTGCCAGCAGTTTAGGACAGAGAGGCTACACCTTC; CDR3aa: CASSLGQRGYTF; j_gene: TRBJ1-2; len: 12; abundance: NA; v_gene: TRBV28; d_gene: NA
CDR3nt: TGTGCCAGCACCTCCCTCACGCTAGCGGGGGCTTACAATGAGCAGTTCTTC; CDR3aa: CASTSLTLAGAYNEQFF; j_gene: TRBJ2-1; len: 17; abundance: NA; v_gene: TRBV5-7; d_gene: TRBD2
CDR3nt: TGTGCCAGCAGCTTTAGGGCGAAAGACAGGCGGCGGGGCAATCAGCCCCAGCATTTT; CDR3aa: CASSFRAKDRRRGNQPQHF; j_gene: TRBJ1-5; len: 19; abundance: NA; v_gene: TRBV12-1; d_gene: NA
CDR3nt: TGTGCCAGCAGTGGAGGGACTACCCCCTCCCTAAAGACCCAGTACTTC; CDR3aa: CASSGGTTPSLKTQYF; j_gene: TRBJ2-5; len: 16; abundance: NA; v_gene: TRBV28; d_gene: TRBD2
CDR3nt: TGTGCCGCCCTCGGAACTCGGACAGGGGGGAATTCACCCCTCCACTTT; CDR3aa: CAALGTRTGGNSPLHF; j_gene: TRBJ1-6; len: 16; abundance: once; v_gene: TRBV2; d_gene: TRBD1
CDR3nt: TGTGCCAGTAGTCTAATGGGACAGAAGAGCTCCTATAATTCACCCCTCCACTTT; CDR3aa: CASSLMGQKSSYNSPLHF; j_gene: TRBJ1-6; len: 18; abundance: NA; v_gene: TRBV19; d_gene: TRBD1
CDR3nt: TGTGCCAGCAGCTTAGACCCCGGGGGGAACACTGAAGCTTTCTTT; CDR3aa: CASSLDPGGNTEAFF; j_gene: TRBJ1-1; len: 15; abundance: NA; v_gene: TRBV7-9; d_gene: NA
CDR3nt: TGTGCCAGCACCAATTTCAGGAATTATAATTCACCCCTCCACTTT; CDR3aa: CASTNFRNYNSPLHF; j_gene: TRBJ1-6; len: 15; abundance: NA; v_gene: TRBV6-1; d_gene: NA
CDR3nt: TGTGCCAGCAGCTTAGGGAGCATCCTCCAAGAGACCCAGTACTTC; CDR3aa: CASSLGSILQETQYF; j_gene: TRBJ2-5; len: 15; abundance: NA; v_gene: TRBV7-6; d_gene: NA
CDR3nt: TGCAGTTCCGGGGGGGGCCAGGGGAGCGACGAGCAGTACTTC; CDR3aa: CSSGGGQGSDEQYF; j_gene: TRBJ2-7; len: 14; abundance: NA; v_gene: TRBV29-1; d_gene: TRBD2
CDR3nt: TGTGCCAGCAGCGTAGAGAGGGGAGGGGACATTCAGTACTTC; CDR3aa: CASSVERGGDIQYF; j_gene: TRBJ2-4; len: 14; abundance: NA; v_gene: TRBV2; d_gene: TRBD2
CDR3nt: TGTGCCAGCTCACTGACAGGGTACACTGAAGCTTTCTTT; CDR3aa: CASSLTGYTEAFF; j_gene: TRBJ1-1; len: 13; abundance: NA; v_gene: TRBV18; d_gene: TRBD1
CDR3nt: TGTGCCAGCAGCCAGACAGGGGATCGGAATGAGCAGTTCTTC; CDR3aa: CASSQTGDRNEQFF; j_gene: TRBJ2-1; len: 14; abundance: NA; v_gene: TRBV6-5; d_gene: TRBD1
CDR3nt: TGTGCCAGCAGCAGGCCCGAGGGGCGGGGGCGGGGTGAGCAGTTCTTC; CDR3aa: CASSRPEGRGRGEQFF; j_gene: TRBJ2-1; len: 16; abundance: NA; v_gene: TRBV5-4; d_gene: NA
CDR3nt: TGCGCCAGCAGCTTGGGGGGACAGGATAATTCACCCCTCCACTTT; CDR3aa: CASSLGGQDNSPLHF; j_gene: TRBJ1-6; len: 15; abundance: NA; v_gene: TRBV5-1; d_gene: TRBD1
CDR3nt: TGCGCCAGCAGCCTCCGGGACACTCGGACTAGCGGGACCTCGGGGGAGCTGTTTTTT; CDR3aa: CASSLRDTRTSGTSGELFF; j_gene: TRBJ2-2; len: 19; abundance: NA; v_gene: TRBV4-1; d_gene: TRBD2
CDR3nt: TGTGCCTGGAGCCTAGAGAACACTGAAGCTTTCTTT; CDR3aa: CAWSLENTEAFF; j_gene: TRBJ1-1; len: 12; abundance: NA; v_gene: TRBV30; d_gene: NA
CDR3nt: TGTGCCAGCAGCCACCACTTGGGACAGGGAGGGACTGAAGCTTTCTTT; CDR3aa: CASSHHLGQGGTEAFF; j_gene: TRBJ1-1; len: 16; abundance: NA; v_gene: TRBV5-4; d_gene: TRBD1
CDR3nt: TGTGCCACCAGCAGAGATGCGGGAGGCGAGCAGTACTTC; CDR3aa: CATSRDAGGEQYF; j_gene: TRBJ2-7; len: 13; abundance: NA; v_gene: TRBV15; d_gene: TRBD2
CDR3nt: TGCGCCAGCAGTGAGTCGAGGGCGGAAAACTACAATGAGCAGTTCTTC; CDR3aa: CASSESRAENYNEQFF; j_gene: TRBJ2-1; len: 16; abundance: NA; v_gene: TRBV10-1; d_gene: NA
CDR3nt: TGTGCCAGCAGAGCGATGCCGAATAGCAATCAGCCCCAGCATTTT; CDR3aa: CASRAMPNSNQPQHF; j_gene: TRBJ1-5; len: 15; abundance: NA; v_gene: TRBV5-5; d_gene: NA
CDR3nt: TGTGCCAGCATACCTTCGGGACGGGGGAATTCACCCCTCCACTTT; CDR3aa: CASIPSGRGNSPLHF; j_gene: TRBJ1-6; len: 15; abundance: NA; v_gene: TRBV27; d_gene: NA
CDR3nt: TGTGCTCTAGGCCAGGGGAACTATGGCTACACCTTC; CDR3aa: CALGQGNYGYTF; j_gene: TRBJ1-2; len: 12; abundance: NA; v_gene: TRBV7-9; d_gene: NA
CDR3nt: TGTGCCAGCAGTGGGGAGGGTTACACCGGGGGCACTGAAGCTTTCTTT; CDR3aa: CASSGEGYTGGTEAFF; j_gene: TRBJ1-1; len: 16; abundance: NA; v_gene: TRBV6-1; d_gene: NA
CDR3nt: TGCGCCAGCAGCCAAGCTCCGGGGGGCGGCGGGGAGCTGTTTTTT; CDR3aa: CASSQAPGGGGELFF; j_gene: TRBJ2-2; len: 15; abundance: NA; v_gene: TRBV4-1; d_gene: NA
CDR3nt: TGTGCCAGCAGTGAAGTCCGTAGGACAGGTGAAAAACTGTTTTTT; CDR3aa: CASSEVRRTGEKLFF; j_gene: TRBJ1-4; len: 15; abundance: NA; v_gene: TRBV2; d_gene: TRBD1
CDR3nt: TGTGCCAGCAGCGGGCGGACAGGGCCTAATCAGCCCCAGCATTTT; CDR3aa: CASSGRTGPNQPQHF; j_gene: TRBJ1-5; len: 15; abundance: NA; v_gene: TRBV7-9; d_gene: TRBD1
CDR3nt: TGTGCCAGCAGTGAAGATGGGGCGCGGCGAGCTTTCTTT; CDR3aa: CASSEDGARRAFF; j_gene: TRBJ1-1; len: 13; abundance: NA; v_gene: TRBV6-1; d_gene: NA
CDR3nt: TGCGCCAGCAGAGGGCTAGCGGGGGGAGCCAGCACAGATACGCAGTATTTT; CDR3aa: CASRGLAGGASTDTQYF; j_gene: TRBJ2-3; len: 17; abundance: NA; v_gene: TRBV10-1; d_gene: TRBD2
CDR3nt: TGTGCCAGCTCACCTCTAGCGGGGGACTCCTACGAGCAGTACTTC; CDR3aa: CASSPLAGDSYEQYF; j_gene: TRBJ2-7; len: 15; abundance: NA; v_gene: TRBV18; d_gene: TRBD2
CDR3nt: TGTGCCATGGGGACGGGAGTCGGAAACACCGGGGAGCTGTTTTTT; CDR3aa: CAMGTGVGNTGELFF; j_gene: TRBJ2-2; len: 15; abundance: NA; v_gene: TRBV10-3; d_gene: NA
CDR3nt: TGTGCCAGCAGCCCTAAAACTAGGATCGAAGAGACCCAGTACTTC; CDR3aa: CASSPKTRIEETQYF; j_gene: TRBJ2-5; len: 15; abundance: NA; v_gene: TRBV7-9; d_gene: NA
CDR3nt: TGCGCCAGCAGCTTGTTTCCCGGGTCTAAGGACACCGGGGAGCTGTTTTTT; CDR3aa: CASSLFPGSKDTGELFF; j_gene: TRBJ2-2; len: 17; abundance: NA; v_gene: TRBV5-1; d_gene: NA
CDR3nt: TGTGCCAGCAGCGTAACTGGGGTAGCGGGGGGTGTCGAGCAGTTCTTC; CDR3aa: CASSVTGVAGGVEQFF; j_gene: TRBJ2-1; len: 16; abundance: NA; v_gene: TRBV9; d_gene: TRBD2
CDR3nt: TGTGCCAGCAGCCATTGGGGGGACAGGGGCTACGAGCAGTACTTC; CDR3aa: CASSHWGDRGYEQYF; j_gene: TRBJ2-7; len: 15; abundance: NA; v_gene: TRBV6-5; d_gene: TRBD1
CDR3nt: TGTGCTAGTGCCCCCGGGGTGAACACCGGGGAGCTGTTTTTT; CDR3aa: CASAPGVNTGELFF; j_gene: TRBJ2-2; len: 14; abundance: NA; v_gene: TRBV12-5; d_gene: NA
CDR3nt: TGTGCCAGCAGCTTATATCGGCGGGGCAGCCTAGCCAAAAACATTCAGTACTTC; CDR3aa: CASSLYRRGSLAKNIQYF; j_gene: TRBJ2-4; len: 18; abundance: once; v_gene: TRBV7-2; d_gene: NA
CDR3nt: TGCGCCAGCAGCCACCCCGGGACAGGGAACGACGAGCAGTACTTC; CDR3aa: CASSHPGTGNDEQYF; j_gene: TRBJ2-7; len: 15; abundance: NA; v_gene: TRBV4-1; d_gene: TRBD1
CDR3nt: TGTGCCAGCAGTTACGCGGGGGCACCTAACACTGAAGCTTTCTTT; CDR3aa: CASSYAGAPNTEAFF; j_gene: TRBJ1-1; len: 15; abundance: NA; v_gene: TRBV6-6; d_gene: NA
CDR3nt: TGTGCCAGCAGTTCCTGGGAAGGGGCAAGAGGAAACACCATATATTTT; CDR3aa: CASSSWEGARGNTIYF; j_gene: TRBJ1-3; len: 16; abundance: NA; v_gene: TRBV6-5; d_gene: NA
CDR3nt: TGTGCCAGCTCAGCCAAGGGGGTCTCCTACGAGCAGTACTTC; CDR3aa: CASSAKGVSYEQYF; j_gene: TRBJ2-7; len: 14; abundance: NA; v_gene: TRBV18; d_gene: NA
CDR3nt: TGTGCCAGCAGTTTACGCGGGCGGTTGCCCGGGGAGCTGTTTTTT; CDR3aa: CASSLRGRLPGELFF; j_gene: TRBJ2-2; len: 15; abundance: NA; v_gene: TRBV27; d_gene: NA
CDR3nt: TGCGCCAGCAGCCACCTCGGGGTCAGGAGGACTAATGAAAAACTGTTTTTT; CDR3aa: CASSHLGVRRTNEKLFF; j_gene: TRBJ1-4; len: 17; abundance: few; v_gene: TRBV4-1; d_gene: NA
CDR3nt: TGTGCCAGTAGTCCGACCCAGGTGGGAGGAGAGACCCAGTACTTC; CDR3aa: CASSPTQVGGETQYF; j_gene: TRBJ2-5; len: 15; abundance: NA; v_gene: TRBV19; d_gene: NA
CDR3nt: TGCGCCAGCAGCCCGACAGGGAAGGACGGCGAGCAGTACTTC; CDR3aa: CASSPTGKDGEQYF; j_gene: TRBJ2-7; len: 14; abundance: NA; v_gene: TRBV5-1; d_gene: TRBD1
CDR3nt: TGTGCCATCAGTGAGATGGGAGGGGCCAAGCAGTACTTC; CDR3aa: CAISEMGGAKQYF; j_gene: TRBJ2-7; len: 13; abundance: NA; v_gene: TRBV10-3; d_gene: TRBD2
CDR3nt: TGTGCCACCAGCATTGAGCCGGGGAAATTAGACTCACCCCTCCACTTT; CDR3aa: CATSIEPGKLDSPLHF; j_gene: TRBJ1-6; len: 16; abundance: NA; v_gene: TRBV15; d_gene: NA
CDR3nt: TGTGCCAGCTCACTCAGACAGGCGGACACTGAAGCTTTCTTT; CDR3aa: CASSLRQADTEAFF; j_gene: TRBJ1-1; len: 14; abundance: NA; v_gene: TRBV18; d_gene: NA
CDR3nt: TGTGCCACCGAACGGAGGGAGACAGATACGCAGTATTTT; CDR3aa: CATERRETDTQYF; j_gene: TRBJ2-3; len: 13; abundance: NA; v_gene: TRBV27; d_gene: NA
CDR3nt: TGTGCCAGCAGCCCCGGGACAGGGTTCGGGAACACTGAAGCTTTCTTT; CDR3aa: CASSPGTGFGNTEAFF; j_gene: TRBJ1-1; len: 16; abundance: NA; v_gene: TRBV5-4; d_gene: TRBD1
CDR3nt: TGTGCCAGCAGCGGGACACGCACAGATACGCAGTATTTT; CDR3aa: CASSGTRTDTQYF; j_gene: TRBJ2-3; len: 13; abundance: NA; v_gene: TRBV6-1; d_gene: NA
CDR3nt: TGCGCCAGCAGCCAAGTGGCCATCTCTGGAAACACCATATATTTT; CDR3aa: CASSQVAISGNTIYF; j_gene: TRBJ1-3; len: 15; abundance: NA; v_gene: TRBV4-1; d_gene: NA